The T cell receptor (beta chain) described here comes from a study of OX40 agonist ivuxolimab in advanced cancers. Sampling of blood occurred at baseline, cycle 4 day 1, and cycle 7 day 1. TCRdb keeps only in-frame clones here, not all; method: immunoSEQ multiplex PCR. The sample lists approximately 58,000 clones; approximately 79% were seen once. V lost 6 bases, J lost 0 bases, and 11 bases lay in between. CDR1 and CDR2 from the germline V gene are LNHDA and SQIVND (reference sequence). The CDR3 contains 14 residues. The sequencing here drew on CD4+ or CD8+ T cells sorted from blood, taken in a trial of the OX40 agonist ivuxolimab. This clonotype was obtained from an adult with an advanced solid tumor such as melanoma, head and neck, liver or kidney cancer. The V call is TRBV19, the J call TRBJ1-1, with TRBD1 as a possible D gene (5 bases). DNA for the CDR3: TGTGCCAGTAGCTCGGGACTCATGAACACTGAAGCTTTCTTT. Protein product: CASSSGLMNTEAFF.